Below are 5 T cell receptor beta chains sequenced from a single sample in a study of T cells in localized non-small cell lung cancer. Some clones are missing from TCRdb's copy, which holds only in-frame ones; the method was immunoSEQ multiplex PCR. The repertoire holds tens of thousands of clones, with roughly 84% as singletons. The starting material was PBMCs, obtained before any cancer treatment. The receptors come from a man aged 40 to 70 with stage II lung adenocarcinoma.

The chain carries TRBV27 and TRBJ2-7; the D gene is possibly TRBD2 (5 bases). V lost 2 bases and J 2 bases, leaving 16 bases between the germline ends. The CDR3 is 16 residues long. Germline CDR1 is MNHEY and CDR2 is SMNVEV (reference sequence). The chain's CDR3 is CASSLGGWGSAYEQYF. CDR3 DNA: TGTGCCAGCAGTTTAGGAGGTTGGGGATCGGCCTACGAGCAGTACTTC.

This clone was seen a handful of times. The J gene is TRBJ1-1, the V gene TRBV10-3, with D unclear. This CDR3 has 14 amino acids. Germline V gene lookup returns CDR1 ENHRY and CDR2 SYGVKD. The V end was cut by 4 bases, the J end by 2 bases, with 11 bases between. CDR3 DNA: TGTGCCATCAGTGGACCGGCGGCCAACACTGAAGCTTTCTTT. Translation gives CAISGPAANTEAFF.

The chain recombines TRBV7-2 with TRBJ2-1; 7 nucleotides align to TRBD2. Per germline, CDR1 SGHTA and CDR2 FQGNSA. J lost 6 bases, V lost 5 bases, and 10 bases had no gene match. The CDR3 extends over 15 amino acids. The DNA of the CDR3 is TGTGCCAGCAGCGCACTGGGGACTAAAATCAATGAGCAGTTCTTC. Encoded protein: CASSALGTKINEQFF. Combining the CDR3 with reference TRBV7-2 and TRBJ2-1 gives the whole variable domain GAGVSQSPSNKVTEKGKDVELRCDPISGHTALYWYRQSLGQGLEFLIYFQGNSAPDKSGLPSDRFSAERTGGSVSTLTIQRTQQEDSAVYLCASSALGTKINEQFFGPGTRLTVL.

The V gene is TRBV15, the J gene TRBJ1-1; D is ambiguous. The CDR3 is 14 amino acids. Germline CDR1 is LNHNV and CDR2 is YYDKDF (reference sequence). V dropped 0 bases and J dropped 1 base, with 6 bases sitting between them. Here the CDR3 reads CATSRDQTNTEAFF. CDR3 DNA sequence: TGTGCCACCAGCAGAGATCAGACGAACACTGAAGCTTTCTTT.

This clone was seen only a few times. Its ends do not fully match the called genes, so a read error is possible. The V gene is TRBV30, the J gene TRBJ1-1; D is uncertain. CDR1 is GTSNPN and CDR2 is SVGIG in the germline V gene (reference sequence). CDR3 length: 11 amino acids. The CDR3 loop is CAWSVNSEAFF. As DNA, the CDR3 is TGTGCCTGGAGTGTTAACAGTGAAGCTTTCTTT.